The following is a T cell receptor (beta chain) sequence with its context. This clone was counted between two and nine times. Its antigen has not been determined. No base-level quality is on record; no much larger clone is a single base apart. The CDR3 regions of human TCRbeta chains were analyzed by immunosequencing. The authors' pipeline ran thus. TCRs in the repertoires were matched against a reference library of SARS-CoV-2-specific TCRs that had been generated with the MIRA antigen-specificity platform. Breadth was defined as the fraction of unique TCRs that were SARS-CoV-2-associated, and depth was defined as the fraction of total T cells that were SARS-CoV-2-associated. Each spike-specific TCR was assigned to its reactive spike region and to a CD4 or CD8 class using the MIRA data. Log10-transformed breadth and depth values were compared by one-way ANOVA with Sidak's multiple comparisons tests. The source is immuneACCESS, and TCRdb retained only in-frame sequences with V and J called. Part of the clones is not carried over; for the studies checked, unresolved V genes explain less than half of this, and the remainder is unexplained. That table gives V, J and clone size, and the DNA gave D and trimming. In all, the sample holds tens of thousands of clones, and roughly nine tenths of those were seen once. The leading ten clones occupy roughly 5.3% of the sample.

The data were taken from a study of T cell responses to AZD1222 COVID-19 vaccine listed by TCRdb under 2021. For context, the study as a whole: TCR sequencing covered fewer than 250 trial participants: approximately 200 given two doses of AZD1222 and about 26 given two doses of MenACWY control vaccine. Trial participants were enrolled by age into subgroups of 18-55, 56-69 and 70-plus years, and roughly 160, 29 and 62 TCR-sequenced participants, respectively, were included in these subgroups. The paper's findings and limits, for the study overall: Nearly half of unique spike-specific TCRs reportedly recognized epitopes outside regions mutated in the B.1.351 and B.1.1.7 variants. After two AZD1222 doses, spike-specific TCR breadth and depth were significantly higher than at day 0 and than in MenACWY recipients. No day 14 peak-response samples were available, so repertoires were characterized only after the peak T cell response. The 56-69-year group was small, and its depth increase did not reach significance, likely because of low power. Only six or seven AZD1222 recipients were SARS-CoV-2 seropositive at baseline, limiting conclusions about previously exposed vaccinees. Participants were mostly white British and included more females than males, and it was suggested by the authors that clonal diversity may have been underestimated. CD4 TCRs associated with the vaccine covered the entire spike protein, and the dominant responses were in regions 160-218 and 743-854.

Explained via the paper, the time point label denotes: about 28 days (+/-7) after the second vaccine dose. Because spike-specific TCR depth and breadth did not differ between the two schedules, AZD1222 recipients who got a second dose at roughly 4 weeks were pooled with those who got a second dose at roughly 12 weeks. The vaccinee samples were drawn from two UK trials, COV001 and COV002, one of which was a single-blind randomized controlled phase 2/3 trial testing AZD1222 (ChAdOx1 nCoV-19) in healthy adults. For TCRbeta chain sequencing, PBMC samples were collected from trial participants at day 0 and at day 28 after the second dose. The germline ends are 14 bases apart after V is trimmed by 3 bases and J by 3 bases. The germline V gene (reference sequence) provides CDR1 LNHNV and CDR2 YYDKDF. The CDR3 sequence holds 16 residues, the cysteine and phenylalanine included. Left in the record is the CDR3 DNA by itself, 48 bases read in frame from the first base.

This TCR was recovered from an adult who received the AZD1222 COVID-19 vaccine. Rearrangement joined TRBV15 to TRBJ2-2; the D gene is unclear. Here the sequenced sample was peripheral blood, taken 28 days after the second AZD1222 dose. The CDR3 protein: CATSSESELYTGELFF. The bases read TGTGCCACCAGCAGTGAATCTGAACTGTACACCGGGGAGCTGTTTTTT.